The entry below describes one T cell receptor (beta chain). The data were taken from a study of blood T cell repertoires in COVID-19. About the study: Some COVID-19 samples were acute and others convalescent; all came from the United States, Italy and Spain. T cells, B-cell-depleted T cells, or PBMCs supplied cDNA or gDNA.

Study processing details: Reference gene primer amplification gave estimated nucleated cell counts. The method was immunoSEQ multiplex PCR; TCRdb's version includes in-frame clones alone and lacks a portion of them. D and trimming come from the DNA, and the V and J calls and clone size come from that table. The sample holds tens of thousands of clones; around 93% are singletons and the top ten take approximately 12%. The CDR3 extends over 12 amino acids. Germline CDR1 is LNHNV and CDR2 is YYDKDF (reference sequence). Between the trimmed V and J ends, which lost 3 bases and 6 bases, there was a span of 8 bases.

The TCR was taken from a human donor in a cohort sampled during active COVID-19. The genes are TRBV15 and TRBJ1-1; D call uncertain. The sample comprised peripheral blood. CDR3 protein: CATSRPASEAFF. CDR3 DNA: TGTGCCACCAGCAGGCCAGCGTCTGAAGCTTTCTTT.